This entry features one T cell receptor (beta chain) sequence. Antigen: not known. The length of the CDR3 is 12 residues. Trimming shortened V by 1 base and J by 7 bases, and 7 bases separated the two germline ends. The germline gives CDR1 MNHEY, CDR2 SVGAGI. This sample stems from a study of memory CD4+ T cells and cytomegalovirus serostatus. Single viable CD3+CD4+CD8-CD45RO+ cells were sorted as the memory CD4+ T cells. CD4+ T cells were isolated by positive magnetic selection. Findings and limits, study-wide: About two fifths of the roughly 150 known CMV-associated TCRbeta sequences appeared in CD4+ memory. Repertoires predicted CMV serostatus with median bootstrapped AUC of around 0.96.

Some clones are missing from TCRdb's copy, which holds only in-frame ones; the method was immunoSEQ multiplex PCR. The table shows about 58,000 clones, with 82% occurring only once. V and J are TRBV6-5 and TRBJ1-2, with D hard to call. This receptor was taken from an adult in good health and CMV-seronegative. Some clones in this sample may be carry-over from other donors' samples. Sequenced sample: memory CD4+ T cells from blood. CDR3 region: CASSYFLRGYTF. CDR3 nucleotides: TGTGCCAGCAGTTACTTCCTCCGTGGCTACACCTTC.